A single sample is the source of the 13 T cell receptor beta chains below, sequenced in a study of technical replicates of blood from a handful of donors. TCRdb keeps only in-frame clones here, not all; method: immunoSEQ multiplex PCR. The profile shows under 20,000 clones, around four fifths of them singletons. Material for sequencing was PBMCs. Every receptor here comes from a human donor in good health.

The chain combines TRBV7-6 with TRBJ2-7, with 8 bases lining up with TRBD2. The CDR3 is made up of 13 amino acids. Germline V gene data show CDR1 as SGHVS and CDR2 as FNYEAQ. With V trimmed by 4 bases and J by 6 bases, 5 bases remained unmatched. The CDR3 coding sequence is TGTGCCAGCAGCTCCGGGACTAGGGGCGAGCAGTACTTC. Its protein is CASSSGTRGEQYF.

CDR3 DNA: TGTGCCAGCAGCGTCACCGGGACAGACTACGAGCAGTACTTC. It translates to CASSVTGTDYEQYF. V usage is TRBV7-9 and J usage is TRBJ2-7, with 7 bases matching TRBD1. CDR3 length: 14 residues. Trimming removed 5 bases from V and 3 bases from J; junction bases left unmatched: 7. Germline assignment: CDR1 SEHNR and CDR2 FQNEAQ (reference sequence).

The chain links TRBV27 to TRBJ2-2, with D possibly being TRBD1 (6 bases). This CDR3 has 15 amino acids. V was shortened by 5 bases and J by 3 bases, with 13 bases between the two germline ends. Germline V gives CDR1 MNHEY, CDR2 SMNVEV (reference sequence). CDR3 bases: TGTGCCAGCAGTCCCGCACAGGGATACACCGGGGAGCTGTTTTTT. Amino acids: CASSPAQGYTGELFF.

V and J are TRBV5-1 and TRBJ2-2; D not certain. Germline CDR1 and CDR2: SGHRS and YFSETQ. The length of the CDR3 is 14 residues. The V gene lost 0 bases and the J gene lost 5 bases, with 8 bases spanning the gap. The CDR3 loop reads CASSLGEWTGELFF. The CDR3 region has the DNA TGCGCCAGCAGCTTGGGAGAATGGACCGGGGAGCTGTTTTTT. Full variable domain (rest looked up from reference TRBV5-1 and TRBJ2-2): KAGVTQTPRYLIKTRGQQVTLSCSPISGHRSVSWYQQTPGQGLQFLFEYFSETQRNKGNFPGRFSGRQFSNSRSEMNVSTLELGDSALYLCASSLGEWTGELFFGEGSRLTVL.

This clone has more than one count but fewer than ten. This chain links TRBV6-5 with TRBJ2-7; 12 bases agree with TRBD2. The CDR3 covers 14 residues. CDR1 and CDR2 (germline): MNHEY, SVGAGI. The V gene end was trimmed by 5 bases and the J gene end by 2 bases; junction bases not matched to a gene: 1. Here the CDR3 reads CASSRLAGAYEQYF. DNA of the CDR3: TGTGCCAGCAGTCGACTAGCGGGAGCCTACGAGCAGTACTTC.

The chain joins TRBV9 to TRBJ2-5, with unresolved D. With 1 base removed from V and 0 bases from J, the gap between germline ends came to 4 bases. The CDR3 length is 13 residues. The germline gives CDR1 SGDLS, CDR2 YYNGEE. The CDR3 DNA follows: TGTGCCAGCAGCGTACGGTACCAAGAGACCCAGTACTTC. This encodes CASSVRYQETQYF. Full variable domain (remainder filled in from reference TRBV9 and TRBJ2-5): DSGVTQTPKHLITATGQRVTLRCSPRSGDLSVYWYQQSLDQGLQFLIQYYNGEERAKGNILERFSAQQFPDLHSELNLSSLELGDSALYFCASSVRYQETQYFGPGTRLLVL.

The chain combines TRBV19 with TRBJ1-2, with D unresolved. Germline V gives CDR1 LNHDA, CDR2 SQIVND (reference sequence). This CDR3 has 13 residues. V lost 1 base and J lost 1, with 4 bases in between. CDR3 amino acids: CASSIVGNYGYTF. The CDR3 region has the DNA TGTGCCAGTAGTATAGTCGGTAACTATGGCTACACCTTC.

This chain links TRBV11-2 with TRBJ2-1; 11 bases match TRBD2. V shed 4 bases and J 2 bases; nucleotides not matched to a gene: 7. The CDR3 runs 17 residues. In germline, CDR1 is SGHAT, CDR2 FQNNGV. The DNA of the CDR3 is TGTGCCAGCAGCTCCATGGGGACTAGCGGAACCTACAATGAGCAGTTCTTC. Amino acid sequence: CASSSMGTSGTYNEQFF. Filled out from reference TRBV11-2 and TRBJ2-1, the complete variable domain reads EAGVAQSPRYKIIEKRQSVAFWCNPISGHATLYWYQQILGQGPKLLIQFQNNGVVDDSQLPKDRFSAERLKGVDSTLKIQPAKLEDSAVYLCASSSMGTSGTYNEQFFGPGTRLTVL.

The V gene is TRBV7-9, the J gene TRBJ2-7; TRBD1 matches at 9 bases. CDR1 is SEHNR and CDR2 is FQNEAQ in the germline V gene (reference sequence). Trimming took 6 bases from V and 6 from J; bases not matched to a gene: 9. This CDR3 is built from 14 residues. The CDR3 spells CASSLGQGFAEQYF. In DNA form, the CDR3 reads TGTGCCAGCAGTTTGGGACAGGGATTTGCCGAGCAGTACTTC.

The chain uses TRBV29-1 and TRBJ1-2; D is unresolved. The V end was cut by 1 base, the J end by 6 bases, with 9 bases between. CDR1 is SQVTM and CDR2 is ANQGSEA in the germline V gene. The CDR3 length is 12 residues. CDR3: CSVEVQVNGYTF. CDR3 coding DNA: TGCAGCGTTGAAGTTCAGGTTAATGGCTACACCTTC.

The chain has TRBV4-2 and TRBJ2-2; 11 positions agree with TRBD2. Looked up from germline, CDR1 is LGHNA and CDR2 is YNFKEQ. After removal of 0 bases from V and 6 bases from J, the junction contained 0 bases not matched to a gene. The CDR3 runs to 15 residues. CDR3 nucleotides: TGTGCCAGCAGCCAAGAACTAGCGGGAGCCGGGGAGCTGTTTTTT. Amino acids: CASSQELAGAGELFF.

The chain has TRBV29-1 and TRBJ2-1, with TRBD2 matching over 8 bases. The V gene end was trimmed by 7 bases and the J gene end by 6 bases; junction bases not matched to a gene: 2. The CDR3 length is 11 residues. Germline assignment: CDR1 SQVTM and CDR2 ANQGSEA. The CDR3 nucleotides read TGCAGCGGAACTAGCGGCAATGAGCAGTTCTTC. Translating it yields CSGTSGNEQFF.

This rearrangement joins TRBV5-1 to TRBJ2-7; perhaps TRBD1 as D (7 bases). V lost 5 bases and J lost 2, with 23 bases in between. From germline, CDR1 is SGHRS and CDR2 YFSETQ. This CDR3 has 17 amino acids. The CDR3 loop is CASRPPAGGQGAYEQYF. In nucleotides, the CDR3 is TGCGCCAGCAGACCCCCAGCAGGAGGGCAGGGGGCCTACGAGCAGTACTTC.